A single sample gave rise to the 12 T cell receptor beta chains below, sequenced in a study of T cell repertoires in cytomegalovirus infection. TCRdb reanalysed the reads using MiXCR and keeps one entry per CDR3 protein. The data show about 300,000 distinct CDR3 sequences, roughly 9.3% seen once. The material sequenced was PBMCs. The receptor set was obtained from a human donor in good health (CMV status not recorded). Some clones in this sample may be carry-over from other donors' samples.

Ten or more counts support this clonotype. The genes are TRBV12-3 or TRBV12-4 and TRBJ2-7; TRBD1 is a possible D gene (6 bases). CDR3 length: 12 amino acids. Trimming pared 6 bases from V and 3 bases from J, leaving 9 bases between. The CDR3 reads CASRSDSYEQYF. The CDR3 DNA reads as TGTGCCAGCAGATCGGACAGCTACGAGCAGTACTTC.

Many counts were recorded for this clonotype. The chain is built from TRBV28 and TRBJ2-5; D gene unclear. V was pared by 8 bases and J by 1 base, with 11 bases between. Germline values: CDR1 MDHEN, CDR2 SYDVKM. The CDR3 covers 13 residues. The CDR3 spells CASLGRIQETQYF. The CDR3, as DNA: TGTGCCAGCCTTGGACGGATCCAAGAGACCCAGTACTTC. Together with reference TRBV28 and TRBJ2-5, the CDR3 gives the full variable domain: DVKVTQSSRYLVKRTGEKVFLECVQDMDHENMFWYRQDPGLGLRLIYFSYDVKMKEKGDIPEGYSVSREKKERFSLILESASTNQTSMYLCASLGRIQETQYFGPGTRLLVL.

The chain has TRBV13 and TRBJ2-2; D may correspond to TRBD1 or TRBD2 (5 bases each). This CDR3 spans 15 amino acids. Germline V gene sequence: CDR1 PRHDT, CDR2 FYEKMQ (reference sequence). Trimming took off 10 bases at V and 2 bases at J, with 17 bases between the two ends. The CDR3 protein is CAIEGQGINTGELFF. For the CDR3, the DNA is TGTGCCATCGAGGGGCAGGGCATTAACACCGGGGAGCTGTTTTTT. The full variable domain, completed using reference TRBV13 and TRBJ2-2, is AAGVIQSPRHLIKEKRETATLKCYPIPRHDTVYWYQQGPGQDPQFLISFYEKMQSDKGSIPDRFSAQQFSDYHSELNMSSLELGDSALYFCAIEGQGINTGELFFGEGSRLTVL.

This clonotype turned up a few times. The chain couples TRBV5-4 to TRBJ2-2; 7 positions match TRBD1. The CDR3 runs to 16 residues. The germline CDR1 and CDR2 sequences are SGHNT and YYREEE (reference sequence). V gave up 4 bases and J gave up 1 base; unmatched junction bases: 7. The CDR3 DNA sequence: TGTGCCAGCAGCCTACCGACAGGGAGGAACACCGGGGAGCTGTTTTTT. Its protein is CASSLPTGRNTGELFF.

The chain uses TRBV19 and TRBJ1-2, with a weak D call TRBD1 (6 bases). The CDR3 covers 15 residues. Germline CDR1 and CDR2: LNHDA and SQIVND (reference sequence). V was trimmed by 4 bases and J by 2 bases, leaving 14 bases between them. CDR3 bases: TGTGCCAGTAGTACGAATCCGGGACACAACTATGGCTACACCTTC. Amino acid sequence: CASSTNPGHNYGYTF.

This clonotype has a count of ten or more. This CDR3 fails to terminate in the conserved phenylalanine or tryptophan, so it likely reflects a read error. The DNA is left out, because the CDR3 cannot be placed on it with certainty; the CDR3 is given as TCRdb lists it. The rearrangement joins TRBV7-8 to TRBJ1-2; the tabulated D call, TRBD1, remains unverified against the DNA. The length of the CDR3 is 14 amino acids, counting both ends. Germline CDR1 and CDR2: SGHVS and FQNEAQ. The CDR3 protein is CASSNRGLLIDPVI.

CDR3 coding DNA: TGTGCCAGCAAAACCGGGACAAGGCGGTTCCTGGGCGAAAAACTGTTTTTT. Protein product: CASKTGTRRFLGEKLFF. V usage is TRBV27 and J usage is TRBJ1-4, with D possibly TRBD1 on 6 matching bases. CDR1 MNHEY and CDR2 SMNVEV come from the germline V gene (reference sequence). The ends were cut back, 7 bases at V and 8 bases at J, with 26 bases in the middle. The CDR3 extends over 17 amino acids.

This clonotype was observed at least ten times. The CDR3 DNA reads as TGCAGCGTCCTGAACACCGGGGAGCTGTTTTTT. Translation gives CSVLNTGELFF. The chain links TRBV29-1 to TRBJ2-2; D unclear. Between the trimmed V and J ends, which lost 6 bases and 1 base, there was a span of 3 bases. The CDR3 runs to 11 residues. Germline V CDR1 and CDR2: SQVTM, ANQGSEA.

This clonotype has at least ten counts. The chain joins TRBV10-3 to TRBJ2-6; D remains ambiguous. Between the trimmed V and J ends, which lost 6 bases and 0 bases, there was a span of 3 bases. This CDR3 contains 13 residues. Germline assignment: CDR1 ENHRY and CDR2 SYGVKD. The CDR3 loop reads CAIRNSGANVLTF. As DNA, the CDR3 is TGTGCCATCAGGAACTCTGGGGCCAACGTCCTGACTTTC.

This clonotype was counted at least ten times. The chain links TRBV20-1 to TRBJ2-3; TRBD1 is a possible D gene (6 bases). The CDR3 sequence is 11 residues long. Germline lookup yields CDR1 DFQATT and CDR2 SNEGSKA (reference sequence). V was pared by 6 bases and J by 5 bases, with 9 bases between. The CDR3 DNA reads as TGCAGTGCCCGAGGGGGAGATACGCAGTATTTT. Translation gives CSARGGDTQYF.

Many counts were recorded for this clonotype. This rearrangement joins TRBV12-5 to TRBJ1-5, with 10 bases lining up with TRBD1. Germline CDR1 reads LGHNT; CDR2 reads FRNRAP. The CDR3 is 15 residues long. V lost 6 bases and J lost 2; bases outside the gene matches: 4. The CDR3 spells CASGLGQGGNQPQHF. The CDR3 DNA is TGTGCTAGTGGCCTCGGACAGGGGGGCAATCAGCCCCAGCATTTT. Filled out from reference TRBV12-5 and TRBJ1-5, the complete variable domain reads DARVTQTPRHKVTEMGQEVTMRCQPILGHNTVFWYRQTMMQGLELLAYFRNRAPLDDSGMPKDRFSAEMPDATLATLKIQPSEPRDSAVYFCASGLGQGGNQPQHFGDGTRLSIL.

The chain joins TRBV12-3 or TRBV12-4 to TRBJ1-5, with a weak D call TRBD1 (5 bases). The CDR3 contains 13 residues. The V and J ends lost 6 bases and 6 bases respectively, with 12 bases between them. The CDR3, as DNA: TGTGCCAGCAGCCTTCTAGGGGCTCAGCCCCAGCATTTT. Amino acid sequence: CASSLLGAQPQHF.